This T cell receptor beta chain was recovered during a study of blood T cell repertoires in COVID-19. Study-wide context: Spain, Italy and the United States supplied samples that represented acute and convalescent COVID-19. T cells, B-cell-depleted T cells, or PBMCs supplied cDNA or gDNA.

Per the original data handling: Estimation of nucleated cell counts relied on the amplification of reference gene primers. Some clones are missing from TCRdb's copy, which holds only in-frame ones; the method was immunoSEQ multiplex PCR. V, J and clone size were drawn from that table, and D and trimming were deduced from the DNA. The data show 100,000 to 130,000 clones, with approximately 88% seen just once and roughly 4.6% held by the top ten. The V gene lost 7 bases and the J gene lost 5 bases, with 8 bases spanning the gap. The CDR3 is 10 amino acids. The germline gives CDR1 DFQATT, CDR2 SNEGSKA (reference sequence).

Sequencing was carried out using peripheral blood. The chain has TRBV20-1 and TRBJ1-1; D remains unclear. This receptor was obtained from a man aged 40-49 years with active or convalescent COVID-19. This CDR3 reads CSVGRTEAFF. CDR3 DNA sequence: TGCAGTGTGGGCAGAACTGAAGCTTTCTTT.